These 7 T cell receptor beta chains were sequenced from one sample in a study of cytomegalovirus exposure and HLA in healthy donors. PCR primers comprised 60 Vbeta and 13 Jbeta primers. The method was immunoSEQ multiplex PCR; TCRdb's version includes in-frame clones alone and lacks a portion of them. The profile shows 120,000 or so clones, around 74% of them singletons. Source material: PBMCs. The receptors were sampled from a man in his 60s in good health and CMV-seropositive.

The CDR3 DNA reads as TGTGCCAGCAGCTTCAGCGGACCACCCACAGATACGCAGTATTTT. Protein: CASSFSGPPTDTQYF. V is TRBV7-3 and J is TRBJ2-3, with D maybe TRBD2 (5 bases). CDR1 is SGHTA and CDR2 is FQGTGA in the germline V gene. CDR3 size: 15 residues. The ends were cut back, 3 bases at V and 2 bases at J, with 12 bases in the middle. Complete variable domain (other parts from reference TRBV7-3 and TRBJ2-3): GAGVSQTPSNKVTEKGKYVELRCDPISGHTALYWYRQSLGQGPEFLIYFQGTGAADDSGLPNDRFFAVRPEGSVSTLKIQRTERGDSAVYLCASSFSGPPTDTQYFGPGTRLTVL.

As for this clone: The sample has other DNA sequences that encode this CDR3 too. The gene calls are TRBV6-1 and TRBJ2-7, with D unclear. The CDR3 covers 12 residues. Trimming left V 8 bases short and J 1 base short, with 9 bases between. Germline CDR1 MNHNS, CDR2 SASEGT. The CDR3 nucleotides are TGTGCCAGCGAGGTCGCTTCCTACGAGCAGTACTTC. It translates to CASEVASYEQYF.

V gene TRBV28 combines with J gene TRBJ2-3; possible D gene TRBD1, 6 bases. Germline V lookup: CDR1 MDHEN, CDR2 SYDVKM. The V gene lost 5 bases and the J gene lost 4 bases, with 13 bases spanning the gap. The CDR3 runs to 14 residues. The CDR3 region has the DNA TGTGCCAGCAGTCCTGACAGGCCAGCAGATACGCAGTATTTT. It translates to CASSPDRPADTQYF.

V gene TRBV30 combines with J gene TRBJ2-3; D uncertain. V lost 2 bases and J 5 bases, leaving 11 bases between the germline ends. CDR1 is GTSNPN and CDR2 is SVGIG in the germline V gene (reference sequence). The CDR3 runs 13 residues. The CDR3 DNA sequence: TGTGCCTGGAGTCCCCCTATTGGAGATACGCAGTATTTT. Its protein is CAWSPPIGDTQYF.

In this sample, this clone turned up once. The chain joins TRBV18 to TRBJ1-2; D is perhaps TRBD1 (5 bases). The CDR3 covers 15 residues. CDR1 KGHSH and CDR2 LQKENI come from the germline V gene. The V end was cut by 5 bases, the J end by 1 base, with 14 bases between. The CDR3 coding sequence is TGTGCCAGCTCATCGGTAAACGGGGGTAACTATGGCTACACCTTC. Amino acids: CASSSVNGGNYGYTF.

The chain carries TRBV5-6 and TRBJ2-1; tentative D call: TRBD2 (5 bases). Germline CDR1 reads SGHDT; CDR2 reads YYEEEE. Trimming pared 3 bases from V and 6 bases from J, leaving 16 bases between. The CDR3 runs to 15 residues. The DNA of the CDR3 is TGTGCCAGCAGCTGGGGTCGTGGGAGTCTCAATGAGCAGTTCTTC. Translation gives CASSWGRGSLNEQFF.

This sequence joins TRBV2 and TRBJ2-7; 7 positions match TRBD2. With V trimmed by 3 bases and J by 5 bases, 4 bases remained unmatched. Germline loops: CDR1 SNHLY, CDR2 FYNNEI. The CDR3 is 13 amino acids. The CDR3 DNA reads TGTGCCAGCAGTGAGCGGGAGTACCACGAGCAGTACTTC. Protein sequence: CASSEREYHEQYF.